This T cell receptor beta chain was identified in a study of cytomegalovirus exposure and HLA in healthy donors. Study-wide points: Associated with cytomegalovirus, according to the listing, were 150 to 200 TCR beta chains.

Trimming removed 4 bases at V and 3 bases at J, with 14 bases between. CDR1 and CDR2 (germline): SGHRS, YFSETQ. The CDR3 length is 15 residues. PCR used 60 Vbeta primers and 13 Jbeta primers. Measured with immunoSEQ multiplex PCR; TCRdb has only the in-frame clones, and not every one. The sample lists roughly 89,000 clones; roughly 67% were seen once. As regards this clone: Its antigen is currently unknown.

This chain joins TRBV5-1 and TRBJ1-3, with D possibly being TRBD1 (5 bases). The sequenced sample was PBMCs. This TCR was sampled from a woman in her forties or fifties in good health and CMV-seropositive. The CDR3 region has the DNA TGCGCCAGCAGCCGAGGAGGGACTGATGGAAACACCATATATTTT. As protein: CASSRGGTDGNTIYF.